What follows are 5 T cell receptor beta chains derived from one specimen sequenced in a study of response to subunit inactivated influenza vaccine (dated by TCRdb to 2017 to 2018). The library came from RT-PCR. TCRdb names Illumina HiSeq 2500 as the instrument used. TCRdb reanalyzed the raw reads on its own, using fastp at Q25 for trimming and MiXCR for clone calling, and kept in-frame beta chains. Under each unique CDR3 protein, matching rows form one entry showing the most common genes and DNA. This sample gives about 520,000 distinct CDR3 sequences in total; roughly 9.8% of them show up just once. The ten largest account for approximately 12% of the sample. According to the study, the label for this sample's time point signals: approximately 45 days after influenza vaccine administration. Specimen: PBMCs from blood, collected about 40 days after vaccination. The receptors originated from a man aged 45-60 years who received an inactivated influenza vaccine. Donor details come from another sample of the same person, matched by shared clones.

This clonotype was counted many times. This chain connects TRBV12-3 or TRBV12-4 to TRBJ1-2; D is uncertain. The CDR3 extends over 16 amino acids. V dropped 3 bases and J dropped 2 bases, with 16 bases sitting between them. CDR3 sequence (DNA): TGTGCCAGCAGTTTCCACCTTGGACGGCAGAACTATGGCTACACCTTC. Its protein product is CASSFHLGRQNYGYTF.

Many counts were recorded for this clonotype. The rearrangement joins TRBV5-6 to TRBJ1-2; perhaps TRBD1 as D (6 bases). The CDR3 loop spans 16 amino acids. Trimming stripped 2 bases from V and 0 bases from J, with 14 bases between. Germline values: CDR1 SGHDT, CDR2 YYEEEE. The CDR3 region has the DNA TGTGCCAGCAGCTTAGTCCGGGGGGACACTAACTATGGCTACACCTTC. Translation: CASSLVRGDTNYGYTF. Full variable domain (missing parts from reference TRBV5-6 and TRBJ1-2): DAGVTQSPTHLIKTRGQQVTLRCSPKSGHDTVSWYQQALGQGPQFIFQYYEEEERQRGNFPDRFSGHQFPNYSSELNVNALLLGDSALYLCASSLVRGDTNYGYTFGSGTRLTVV.

The chain is built from TRBV12-3 or TRBV12-4 and TRBJ2-3; 12 bases are a match to TRBD2. This CDR3 has 13 residues. The CDR3 protein is CATSGGLTDTQYF. The CDR3 DNA reads TGTGCGACTAGCGGGGGCCTCACAGATACGCAGTATTTT.

V and J are TRBV5-1 and TRBJ2-5; 14 bases align to TRBD2. The germline gives CDR1 SGHRS, CDR2 YFSETQ. V shed 4 bases, J shed 4 bases, and the junction held 12 bases outside the gene matches. CDR3 size: 18 residues. CDR3 in DNA: TGCGCCAGCAGCCAGGGACTAGCGGGAGAGAGAGTCGGAGAGACCCAGTACTTC. It codes for CASSQGLAGERVGETQYF.

The chain has TRBV20-1 and TRBJ2-7, with 8 bases matching TRBD2. The CDR3 length is 14 residues. From germline, CDR1 is DFQATT and CDR2 SNEGSKA (reference sequence). Losses at the gene ends were 3 bases for V and 2 bases for J; bases not matched to a gene: 6. For the CDR3, the DNA is TGCAGTGCTAGGTACCCGGGAGGGCCCTACGAGCAGTACTTC. Residues: CSARYPGGPYEQYF.